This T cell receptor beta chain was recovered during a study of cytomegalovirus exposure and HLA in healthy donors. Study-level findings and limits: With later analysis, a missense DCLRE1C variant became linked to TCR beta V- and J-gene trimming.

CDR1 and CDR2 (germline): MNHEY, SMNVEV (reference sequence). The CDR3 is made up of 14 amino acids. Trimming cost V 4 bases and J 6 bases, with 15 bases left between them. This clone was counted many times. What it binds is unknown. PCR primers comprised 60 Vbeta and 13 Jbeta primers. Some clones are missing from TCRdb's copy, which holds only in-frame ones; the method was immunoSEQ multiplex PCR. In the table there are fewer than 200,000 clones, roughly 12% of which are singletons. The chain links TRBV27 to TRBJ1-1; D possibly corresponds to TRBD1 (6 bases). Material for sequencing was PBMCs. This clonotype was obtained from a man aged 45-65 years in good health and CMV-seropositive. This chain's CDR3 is CASSYGQMGPEAFF. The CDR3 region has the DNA TGTGCCAGCAGTTACGGACAGATGGGACCTGAAGCTTTCTTT.